Here is one T cell receptor beta chain with its context. Its specificity is not known. The sample contains more than one DNA sequence encoding this CDR3. Germline V gene lookup returns CDR1 KGHSH and CDR2 LQKENI. CDR3 length: 13 amino acids. V shed 1 base, J shed 5 bases, and the junction held 2 bases outside the gene matches. This entry is derived from a study of shared clonotypes between healthy human individuals. Overall study results and limits: Shared clonotypes across all four donors exceeded non-shared ones in generation probability.

For every subset, genomic DNA was evenly distributed across several immunoSEQ plates. In replicate PCRs of sorted subsets, 150 to 200 ng DNA, about 30,000 T cell genomes, was used. The method was immunoSEQ multiplex PCR; TCRdb's version includes in-frame clones alone and lacks a portion of them. The repertoire includes roughly 2.5 million clones, around 90% of them detected once, and over 0.12% sits in the top ten. The specimen was naive CD4+ T cells sorted from blood. The subset was: CD45RA+ positively selected. The J gene is TRBJ2-7, the V gene TRBV18; TRBD2 aligns across 7 bases. This receptor was identified in a man aged 18 to 35 in good health. The CDR3 spells CASSPRGGDEQYF. CDR3 sequence (DNA): TGTGCCAGCTCACCACGGGGGGGGGACGAGCAGTACTTC.